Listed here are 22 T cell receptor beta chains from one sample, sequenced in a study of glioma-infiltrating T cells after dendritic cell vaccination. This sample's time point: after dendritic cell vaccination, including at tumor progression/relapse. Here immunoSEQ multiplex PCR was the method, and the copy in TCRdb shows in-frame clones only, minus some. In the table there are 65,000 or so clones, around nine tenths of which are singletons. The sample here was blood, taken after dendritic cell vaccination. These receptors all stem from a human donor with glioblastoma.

The CDR3 sequence is CATAGEGGGAEAFF. CDR3 DNA: TGTGCCACTGCTGGGGAGGGGGGCGGCGCTGAAGCTTTCTTT. The chain joins TRBV12-5 to TRBJ1-1; the D gene is possibly TRBD1 (6 bases). Germline V gene sequence: CDR1 LGHNT, CDR2 FRNRAP. CDR3 length: 14 residues.

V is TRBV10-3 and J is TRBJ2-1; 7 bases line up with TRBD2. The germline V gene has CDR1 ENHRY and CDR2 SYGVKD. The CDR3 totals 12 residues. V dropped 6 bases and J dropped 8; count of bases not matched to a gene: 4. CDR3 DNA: TGTGCCATCAGCAGACTAGCCGATGAGCAGTTCTTC. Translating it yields CAISRLADEQFF.

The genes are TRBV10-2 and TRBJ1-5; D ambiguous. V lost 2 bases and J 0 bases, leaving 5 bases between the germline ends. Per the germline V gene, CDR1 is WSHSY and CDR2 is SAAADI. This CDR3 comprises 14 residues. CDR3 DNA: TGCGCCAGCAGTGAGACAGATAGCAATCAGCCCCAGCATTTT. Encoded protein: CASSETDSNQPQHF.

The CDR3 loop reads CASSHLTGGSTDTQYF. The CDR3 DNA reads TGTGCCAGCAGCCACCTTACGGGGGGTTCCACAGATACGCAGTATTTT. The rearrangement links TRBV4-2 to TRBJ2-3; 7 nucleotides align to TRBD2. The germline V gene has CDR1 LGHNA and CDR2 YNFKEQ. The CDR3 contains 16 residues. Trimming took 3 bases from V and 2 from J; bases not matched to a gene: 8.

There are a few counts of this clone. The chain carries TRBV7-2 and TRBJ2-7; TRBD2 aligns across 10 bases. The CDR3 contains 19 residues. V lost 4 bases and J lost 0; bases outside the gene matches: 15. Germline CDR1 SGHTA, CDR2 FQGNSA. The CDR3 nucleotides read TGTGCCAGCAGCTCTCGCACCCGGAGCGGGGGGGTTACCTCCTACGAGCAGTACTTC. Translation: CASSSRTRSGGVTSYEQYF.

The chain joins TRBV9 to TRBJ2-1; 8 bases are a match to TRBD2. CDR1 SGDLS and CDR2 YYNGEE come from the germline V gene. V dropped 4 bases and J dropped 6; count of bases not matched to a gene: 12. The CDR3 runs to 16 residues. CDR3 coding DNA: TGTGCCAGCAGCCCTCAGGCGCGGGGGGCACTCAATGAGCAGTTCTTC. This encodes CASSPQARGALNEQFF.

The CDR3 DNA follows: TGTGCCAGCGGGGACAGGAGCTCTGGAAACACCATATATTTT. Amino acid sequence: CASGDRSSGNTIYF. The chain combines TRBV7-8 with TRBJ1-3; TRBD1 matches 8 bases. Germline values: CDR1 SGHVS, CDR2 FQNEAQ. This CDR3 has 14 amino acids. The V segment lost 8 bases and the J segment 0 bases; nucleotides outside the gene matches: 3.

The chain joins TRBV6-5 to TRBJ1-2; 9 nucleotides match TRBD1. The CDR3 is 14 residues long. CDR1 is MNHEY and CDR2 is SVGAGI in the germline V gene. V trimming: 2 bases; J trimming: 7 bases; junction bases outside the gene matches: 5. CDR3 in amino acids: CASSYGPGQGGYTF. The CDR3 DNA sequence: TGTGCCAGCAGTTACGGTCCGGGACAGGGTGGCTACACCTTC.

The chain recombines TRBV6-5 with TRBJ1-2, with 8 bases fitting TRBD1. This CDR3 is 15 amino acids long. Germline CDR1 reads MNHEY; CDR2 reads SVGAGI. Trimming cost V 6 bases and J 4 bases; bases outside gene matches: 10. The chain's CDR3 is CASREQTTGAYGYTF. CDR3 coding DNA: TGTGCCAGCAGGGAACAAACGACAGGGGCCTATGGCTACACCTTC.

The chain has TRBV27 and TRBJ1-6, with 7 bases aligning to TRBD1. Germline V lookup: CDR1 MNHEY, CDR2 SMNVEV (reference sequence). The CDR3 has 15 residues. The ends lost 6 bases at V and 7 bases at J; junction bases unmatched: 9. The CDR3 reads CASRASGQKNSPLHF. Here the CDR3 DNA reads TGTGCCAGCAGAGCCTCGGGACAGAAAAATTCACCCCTCCACTTT.

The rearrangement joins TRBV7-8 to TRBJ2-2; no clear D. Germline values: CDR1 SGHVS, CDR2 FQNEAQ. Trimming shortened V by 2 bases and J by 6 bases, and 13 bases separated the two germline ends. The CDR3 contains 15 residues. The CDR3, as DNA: TGTGCCAGCAGCTTAACTGAACTCCTGTCCGGGGAGCTGTTTTTT. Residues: CASSLTELLSGELFF.

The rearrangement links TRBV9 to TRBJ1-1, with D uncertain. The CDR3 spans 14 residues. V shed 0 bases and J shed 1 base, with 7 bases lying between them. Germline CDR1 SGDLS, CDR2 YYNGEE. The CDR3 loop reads CASSVGPGNTEAFF. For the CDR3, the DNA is TGTGCCAGCAGCGTAGGCCCAGGGAACACTGAAGCTTTCTTT.

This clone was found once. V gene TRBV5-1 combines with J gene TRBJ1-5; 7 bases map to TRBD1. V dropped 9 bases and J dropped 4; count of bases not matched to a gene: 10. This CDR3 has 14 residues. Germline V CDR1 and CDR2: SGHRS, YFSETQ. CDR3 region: CANNLGQENQPQHF. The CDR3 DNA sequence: TGCGCCAACAACCTAGGACAGGAGAATCAGCCCCAGCATTTT.

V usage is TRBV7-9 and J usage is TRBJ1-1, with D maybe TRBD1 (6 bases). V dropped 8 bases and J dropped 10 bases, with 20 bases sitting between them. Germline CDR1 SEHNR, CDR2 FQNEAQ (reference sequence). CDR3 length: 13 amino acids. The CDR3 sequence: CASRLRAGARAFF. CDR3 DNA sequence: TGTGCCAGCCGGCTACGGGCGGGGGCGCGAGCTTTCTTT. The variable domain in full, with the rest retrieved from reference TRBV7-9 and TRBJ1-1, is DTGVSQNPRHKITKRGQNVTFRCDPISEHNRLYWYRQTLGQGPEFLTYFQNEAQLEKSRLLSDRFSAERPKGSFSTLEIQRTEQGDSAMYLCASRLRAGARAFFGQGTRLTVV.

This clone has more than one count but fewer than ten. CDR3 loop: CASSLRGQQETQYF. In nucleotides, the CDR3 is TGCGCCAGCAGTCTTCGAGGACAGCAAGAGACCCAGTACTTC. The rearrangement uses TRBV5-1 and TRBJ2-5; D is perhaps TRBD1 (6 bases). The CDR3 spans 14 residues. V lost 5 bases and J 2 bases, leaving 13 bases between the germline ends. The V gene's germline CDR1 is SGHRS and CDR2 YFSETQ. Full variable domain (rest looked up from reference TRBV5-1 and TRBJ2-5): KAGVTQTPRYLIKTRGQQVTLSCSPISGHRSVSWYQQTPGQGLQFLFEYFSETQRNKGNFPGRFSGRQFSNSRSEMNVSTLELGDSALYLCASSLRGQQETQYFGPGTRLLVL.

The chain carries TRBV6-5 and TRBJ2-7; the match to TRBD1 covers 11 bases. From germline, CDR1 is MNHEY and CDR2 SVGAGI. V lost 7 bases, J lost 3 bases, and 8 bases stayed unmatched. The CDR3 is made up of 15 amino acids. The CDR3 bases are TGTGCCAGCATCCAGGGAGGGACAGGGGGCTACGAGCAGTACTTC. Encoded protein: CASIQGGTGGYEQYF.

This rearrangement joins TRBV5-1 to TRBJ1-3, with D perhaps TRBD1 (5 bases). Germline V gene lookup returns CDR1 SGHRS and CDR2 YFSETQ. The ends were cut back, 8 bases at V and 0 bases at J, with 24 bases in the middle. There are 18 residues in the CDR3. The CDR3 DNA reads TGCGCCAGTAAACCCAGGTGGGGGGAGCCAAACTCTGGAAACACCATATATTTT. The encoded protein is CASKPRWGEPNSGNTIYF.

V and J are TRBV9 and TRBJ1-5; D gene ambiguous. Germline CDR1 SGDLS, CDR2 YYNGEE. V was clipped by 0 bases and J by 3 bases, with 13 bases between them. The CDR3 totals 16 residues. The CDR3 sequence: CASSVGPGALNQPQHF. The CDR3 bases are TGTGCCAGCAGCGTAGGCCCAGGCGCCCTCAATCAGCCCCAGCATTTT.

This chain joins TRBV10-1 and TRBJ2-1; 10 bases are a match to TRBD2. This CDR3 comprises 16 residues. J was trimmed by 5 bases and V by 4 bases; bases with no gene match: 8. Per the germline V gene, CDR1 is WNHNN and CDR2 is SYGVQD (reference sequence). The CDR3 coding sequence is TGCGCCAGCAGTGTAGGACTAGCGGTCGACGACAATGAGCAGTTCTTC. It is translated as CASSVGLAVDDNEQFF.

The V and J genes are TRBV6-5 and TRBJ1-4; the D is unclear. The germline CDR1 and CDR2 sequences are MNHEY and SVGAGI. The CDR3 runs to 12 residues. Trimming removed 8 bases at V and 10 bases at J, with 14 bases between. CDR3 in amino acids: CASGRGLGKLFF. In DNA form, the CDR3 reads TGTGCCAGCGGCCGAGGTTTGGGAAAACTGTTTTTT.

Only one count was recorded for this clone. The CDR3 DNA sequence: TGCGCCAGCAGCTTGGGAGTCGGGAGAGCTAATGAAAAACTGTTTTTT. Its protein product is CASSLGVGRANEKLFF. The V and J genes are TRBV5-1 and TRBJ1-4; D remains ambiguous. Trimming left V 0 bases short and J 3 bases short, with 12 bases between. The CDR3 covers 16 residues. Germline loops: CDR1 SGHRS, CDR2 YFSETQ.

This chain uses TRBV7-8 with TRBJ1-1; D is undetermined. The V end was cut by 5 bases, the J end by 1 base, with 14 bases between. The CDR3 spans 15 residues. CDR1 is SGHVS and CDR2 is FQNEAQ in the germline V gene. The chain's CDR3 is CASSDREGGNTEAFF. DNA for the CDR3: TGTGCCAGCAGCGACCGGGAGGGAGGGAACACTGAAGCTTTCTTT.